This T cell receptor beta chain is from a study of T cell responses to AZD1222 COVID-19 vaccine. Study observations and caveats: Repertoire samples came only from after the peak T cell response. Most donors were white British, females outnumbered males, and clonal diversity was possibly underestimated. The CD4 TCRs associated with vaccination extended across spike and predominated at 160-218 and 743-854. Close to half of all spike-specific TCRs reportedly target regions of the variants that are unmutated.

TCRdb keeps only in-frame clones here, not all; method: immunoSEQ multiplex PCR. The profile shows approximately 190,000 clones, roughly 93% of them singletons. Germline lookup yields CDR1 LNHDA and CDR2 SQIVND (reference sequence). The CDR3 is made up of 15 amino acids. Trimming left V 4 bases short and J 1 base short, with 11 bases between. On this clone: The antigen is undetermined.

This clonotype was obtained from an adult in good health. This chain joins TRBV19 and TRBJ1-5; D not resolved. This sample comprised peripheral blood, obtained on day 0 of AZD1222 vaccination. DNA for the CDR3: TGTGCCAGTAGTACCCTGCCCAGGAGCAATCAGCCCCAGCATTTT. Encoded protein: CASSTLPRSNQPQHF.